The sequence of this T cell receptor beta chain was determined in a study of beta chain features in type 1 diabetes. cDNA synthesis used the whole RNA isolate, giving expressed TCRB sequences. Some clones are missing from TCRdb's copy, which holds only in-frame ones; the method was immunoSEQ multiplex PCR. The repertoire consists of 300,000 to 350,000 clones, with about 13% occurring once and the leading ten covering about 0.016%. Regarding this clone: As yet, its antigen is unknown.

The V gene's germline CDR1 is SGHTA and CDR2 FQGNSA. The CDR3 sequence is 12 residues long. Deletions cut 5 bases from V and 8 bases from J, with 10 bases between. Study results and caveats: A pattern of fewer insertions and more deletions at VDJ junctions was seen in type 1 diabetes patients. All four CD4+ subsets of Type 1 diabetes patients contained TCRB CDR3s that were moderately but significantly shorter. Shorter templates might be favored by PCR, and equally so in patients and in controls. Patients' naive, central memory and Treg TCRB repertoires seemed closer to one another than those of healthy donors.

The sample consisted of naive CD4+ T cells from blood. The source is a woman in her late teens or twenties with type 1 diabetes. The chain couples TRBV7-2 to TRBJ2-1, with a weak D call TRBD2 (6 bases). The CDR3 loop reads CASSPGRDEQFF. As DNA, the CDR3 is TGTGCCAGCAGCCCCGGGAGAGATGAGCAGTTCTTC.